These 30 T cell receptor beta chains came from one sample sequenced in a study of neurological immune-mediated disorders. One entry per CDR3 protein results from TCRdb running MiXCR on the 5' RACE reads. The sample yields about 70,000 distinct CDR3 sequences, more than 3% seen once. Material for sequencing was PBMCs. These receptors were collected from a woman aged 50 to 60 with multiple sclerosis.

In this sample, this clonotype turned up a few times. V usage is TRBV6-5 and J usage is TRBJ2-5, with 7 bases matching TRBD2. The CDR3 is 15 amino acids. Trimming at V came to 2 bases and at J to 5 bases, leaving 8 bases not matched to a gene. CDR1 is MNHEY, CDR2 SVGAGI, per germline. CDR3 in amino acids: CASSYTGTTRETQYF. The CDR3 coding sequence is TGTGCCAGCAGTTACACCGGGACTACCAGGGAGACCCAGTACTTC.

This clonotype was counted many times. The J gene is TRBJ2-2, the V gene TRBV5-1; D gene unclear. This CDR3 spans 13 amino acids. The V end lost 0 bases, the J end lost 3 bases, and 3 bases lay between the germline ends. Germline V lookup: CDR1 SGHRS, CDR2 YFSETQ. CDR3 protein: CASSLADTGELFF. In DNA, the CDR3 is TGCGCCAGCAGCTTGGCGGACACCGGGGAGCTGTTTTTT.

In this sample, this clonotype turned up many times. The rearrangement links TRBV18 to TRBJ2-3, with 8 nucleotides matching TRBD1. The germline V gene encodes CDR1 KGHSH and CDR2 LQKENI. The V segment lost 3 bases and the J segment 6 bases; nucleotides outside the gene matches: 2. This CDR3 region has 13 residues. The CDR3 loop is CASSPDRADTQYF. CDR3 bases: TGTGCCAGCTCACCGGACAGGGCCGATACGCAGTATTTT.

This clonotype was counted at least ten times. The chain's CDR3 is CASIVRQGPYEQYF. CDR3 in DNA: TGTGCCAGCATAGTGCGACAGGGCCCCTACGAGCAGTACTTC. V gene TRBV6-5 combines with J gene TRBJ2-7; 7 positions match TRBD1. The germline CDR1 and CDR2 sequences are MNHEY and SVGAGI. The CDR3 spans 14 residues. V was pared by 7 bases and J by 2 bases, with 8 bases of the junction left unmatched.

This clonotype was recorded at least ten times. The gene calls are TRBV20-1 and TRBJ2-5, with 10 bases lining up with TRBD2. Trimming cost V 5 bases and J 1 base; bases outside gene matches: 7. Germline V gene lookup returns CDR1 DFQATT and CDR2 SNEGSKA (reference sequence). This CDR3 has 15 residues. The CDR3 is CSAPVGTSAQETQYF. For the CDR3, the DNA is TGCAGTGCTCCCGTTGGGACTAGCGCCCAAGAGACCCAGTACTTC.

This clonotype has ten or more counts. The chain links TRBV4-1 to TRBJ1-1; D unresolved. With 1 base removed from V and 0 bases from J, the gap between germline ends came to 3 bases. Per the germline V gene, CDR1 is MGHRA and CDR2 is YSYEKL. The CDR3 loop spans 13 amino acids. Here the CDR3 reads CASSQGVNTEAFF. CDR3 nucleotide sequence: TGCGCCAGCAGCCAAGGGGTGAACACTGAAGCTTTCTTT.

This clonotype was recorded many times. The J gene is TRBJ1-1, the V gene TRBV19; perhaps TRBD1 as D (5 bases). The CDR3 consists of 14 residues. Trimming pared 3 bases from V and 2 bases from J, leaving 10 bases between. The germline gives CDR1 LNHDA, CDR2 SQIVND (reference sequence). CDR3 DNA: TGTGCCAGTAGTATGGGGCGGACTAACACTGAAGCTTTCTTT. Protein sequence: CASSMGRTNTEAFF.

This clonotype was recorded at least ten times. The chain is built from TRBV4-3 and TRBJ2-3; D perhaps matches TRBD2 (6 bases). Trimming took off 9 bases at V and 2 bases at J, with 18 bases between the two ends. Germline CDR1 reads LGHNA; CDR2 reads YSLEER. The CDR3 totals 15 residues. The CDR3: CASGGGGSNTDTQYF. The CDR3 nucleotides are TGCGCCAGTGGGGGAGGTGGCTCGAACACAGATACGCAGTATTTT.

This clonotype was counted only a few times. This chain joins TRBV20-1 and TRBJ1-2; D gene unclear. The V gene's germline CDR1 is DFQATT and CDR2 SNEGSKA (reference sequence). The CDR3 covers 12 residues. V was trimmed by 3 bases and J by 5 bases, leaving 10 bases between them. The CDR3 loop is CSASLEMYGYTF. The CDR3 DNA follows: TGCAGTGCTAGTCTCGAAATGTATGGCTACACCTTC.

This chain joins TRBV9 and TRBJ1-1; D unresolved. Germline V lookup: CDR1 SGDLS, CDR2 YYNGEE. CDR3 length: 14 residues. Trimming left V 0 bases short and J 5 bases short, with 11 bases between. Written as DNA, the CDR3 is TGTGCCAGCAGCGTAGAATCGGCGGGGACTGAAGCTTTCTTT. Translated, it gives CASSVESAGTEAFF.

This clonotype was observed many times. J is TRBJ2-1 and V is TRBV20-1; no clear D. Germline V gives CDR1 DFQATT, CDR2 SNEGSKA (reference sequence). CDR3 length: 14 residues. V was clipped by 1 base and J by 0 bases, with 7 bases between them. CDR3: CSARGSASYNEQFF. The CDR3 DNA reads TGCAGTGCTAGAGGGAGCGCCTCCTACAATGAGCAGTTCTTC.

This clonotype was recorded at least ten times. V usage is TRBV18 and J usage is TRBJ1-1, with 7 bases lining up with TRBD1. V gave up 5 bases and J gave up 4 bases; unmatched junction bases: 13. The CDR3 is 16 amino acids. The germline V gene encodes CDR1 KGHSH and CDR2 LQKENI. The CDR3 is CASSTDRLYSGTEAFF. CDR3 nucleotides: TGTGCCAGCTCAACGGACAGGTTATATTCGGGCACTGAAGCTTTCTTT.

This clonotype showed up many times. CDR3 residues: CSAGRGGATDTQYF. In DNA, the CDR3 is TGCAGTGCAGGTCGGGGCGGGGCCACAGATACGCAGTATTTT. The rearrangement joins TRBV20-1 to TRBJ2-3; perhaps TRBD2 as D (6 bases). This CDR3 is 14 amino acids long. Trimming took 6 bases from V and 2 from J, leaving 15 bases between them. The germline V gene encodes CDR1 DFQATT and CDR2 SNEGSKA (reference sequence).

Many counts were recorded for this clonotype. V is TRBV20-1 and J is TRBJ2-7; D is perhaps TRBD1 or TRBD2 (6 bases each). Germline CDR1 DFQATT, CDR2 SNEGSKA (reference sequence). The length of the CDR3 is 14 residues. The V and J ends lost 2 bases and 0 bases respectively, with 11 bases between them. For the CDR3, the DNA is TGCAGTGCTAGACCGGGGGACACCTCCTACGAGCAGTACTTC. It translates to CSARPGDTSYEQYF.

This clonotype was counted many times. CDR3 sequence reads: CASNVLAGAGELFF. The CDR3 nucleotides are TGCGCCAGCAACGTACTAGCGGGAGCCGGGGAGCTGTTTTTT. The gene calls are TRBV5-1 and TRBJ2-2, with TRBD2 identical over 11 bases. CDR1 SGHRS and CDR2 YFSETQ come from the germline V gene. The V gene end was trimmed by 6 bases and the J gene end by 6 bases; junction bases not matched to a gene: 4. CDR3 length: 14 amino acids.

This clonotype appeared many times. V is TRBV28 and J is TRBJ2-2; possibly TRBD1 for D (5 bases). The CDR3 spans 12 residues. V was shortened by 6 bases and J by 3 bases, with 5 bases between the two germline ends. Germline loops: CDR1 MDHEN, CDR2 SYDVKM. In nucleotides, the CDR3 is TGTGCCAGCAGAGGGGACACCGGGGAGCTGTTTTTT. Translated: CASRGDTGELFF. Full variable domain (outside the CDR3, taken from reference TRBV28 and TRBJ2-2): DVKVTQSSRYLVKRTGEKVFLECVQDMDHENMFWYRQDPGLGLRLIYFSYDVKMKEKGDIPEGYSVSREKKERFSLILESASTNQTSMYLCASRGDTGELFFGEGSRLTVL.

This clonotype was counted ten times or more. This rearrangement joins TRBV7-2 to TRBJ2-1; no firm D call. The length of the CDR3 is 14 residues. The germline V and J ends were trimmed by 5 bases and 9 bases, with 17 bases remaining between them. Germline assignment: CDR1 SGHTA and CDR2 FQGNSA. The CDR3 here is CASSPSLAYGEQFF. Here the CDR3 DNA reads TGTGCCAGCAGCCCGTCATTGGCCTATGGTGAGCAGTTCTTC. The variable domain in full, with the rest retrieved from reference TRBV7-2 and TRBJ2-1, is GAGVSQSPSNKVTEKGKDVELRCDPISGHTALYWYRQSLGQGLEFLIYFQGNSAPDKSGLPSDRFSAERTGGSVSTLTIQRTQQEDSAVYLCASSPSLAYGEQFFGPGTRLTVL.

At least ten counts were recorded for this clonotype. J is TRBJ2-5 and V is TRBV4-2; the match to TRBD2 covers 9 bases. The junction had 19 bases not matched to a gene; V was cut back by 1 base and J by 4 bases. The CDR3 has 20 amino acids. Germline loops: CDR1 LGHNA, CDR2 YNFKEQ. CDR3 in amino acids: CASSQAANPRLAGSRETQYF. CDR3 DNA sequence: TGTGCCAGCAGCCAAGCCGCAAATCCCCGGCTAGCGGGAAGTAGAGAGACCCAGTACTTC.

This clonotype was seen many times. The chain recombines TRBV7-2 with TRBJ2-2; D may be TRBD2 (5 bases). This CDR3 contains 15 residues. Trimming stripped 2 bases from V and 4 bases from J, with 11 bases between. Germline V gene lookup returns CDR1 SGHTA and CDR2 FQGNSA. The chain's CDR3 is CASSLTGLPTGELFF. CDR3 nucleotide sequence: TGTGCCAGCAGCTTAACCGGACTCCCCACCGGGGAGCTGTTTTTT.

This clonotype showed up many times. CDR3 sequence (DNA): TGTGCCAGCAGCTTGGGACTAGCGGACCAAGAGACCCAGTACTTC. This codes for CASSLGLADQETQYF. The chain combines TRBV5-5 with TRBJ2-5, with 9 positions matching TRBD2. Germline assignment: CDR1 SGHKS and CDR2 YYEKEE (reference sequence). V lost 0 bases, J lost 0 bases, and 0 bases stayed unmatched. The CDR3 runs 15 residues.

There are a few counts of this clonotype. A much larger clonotype is one base distant, so this may be a read error. The chain is built from TRBV20-1 and TRBJ2-4, with D possibly being TRBD2 (7 bases). The CDR3 is made up of 13 amino acids. The V gene's germline CDR1 is DFQATT and CDR2 SNEGSKA (reference sequence). The CDR3 here is CSDRGAAENIQYF. The CDR3 nucleotides are TGCAGTGATCGGGGGGCAGCCGAAAACATTCAGTACTTC.

This clonotype was seen repeatedly, ten times or more. This chain links TRBV19 with TRBJ2-3, with no clear D. Trimming pared 10 bases from V and 1 base from J, leaving 12 bases between. From germline, CDR1 is LNHDA and CDR2 SQIVND (reference sequence). This CDR3 spans 13 amino acids. The CDR3 spells CATRTAGTDTQYF. CDR3 DNA sequence: TGTGCCACCAGGACCGCCGGCACAGATACGCAGTATTTT.

This clonotype occurred once. The junction departs from germline at one end; a sequencing error may be responsible. This chain links TRBV7-8 with TRBJ2-1; D gene uncertain. The CDR3 spans 11 residues. The germline V gene has CDR1 SGHVS and CDR2 FQNEAQ. Here the CDR3 reads CVSSPSYEQFF. The CDR3 DNA follows: TGTGTCAGCAGCCCCTCGTATGAGCAGTTCTTC. The entire variable domain, with the rest obtained from reference TRBV7-8 and TRBJ2-1, is as follows: GAGVSQSPRYKVAKRGQDVALRCDPISGHVSLFWYQQALGQGPEFLTYFQNEAQLDKSGLPSDRFFAERPEGSVSTLKIQRTQQEDSAVYLCVSSPSYEQFFGPGTRLTVL.

This clonotype was observed many times. The chain has TRBV5-1 and TRBJ2-3, with 9 bases identical to TRBD2. The CDR3 length is 15 residues. V was pared by 4 bases and J by 6 bases, with 9 bases of the junction left unmatched. Germline CDR1 SGHRS, CDR2 YFSETQ. The CDR3: CASSNERGAGDTQYF. The CDR3 DNA reads as TGCGCCAGCAGCAACGAGCGGGGGGCGGGGGATACGCAGTATTTT.

The table lists this clonotype with many counts. This sequence joins TRBV29-1 and TRBJ2-7, with a weak D call TRBD2 (5 bases). Germline V gives CDR1 SQVTM, CDR2 ANQGSEA. Trimming took off 0 bases at V and 7 bases at J, with 10 bases between the two ends. This CDR3 spans 12 amino acids. CDR3 coding DNA: TGCAGCGTTGAAGAGGAGGCTCGGGAGCAGTACTTC. Translation gives CSVEEEAREQYF.

There are many counts of this clonotype. CDR3: CASRGQANQPQHF. The CDR3 nucleotides read TGTGCCAGCAGGGGACAGGCCAATCAGCCCCAGCATTTT. This chain connects TRBV7-2 to TRBJ1-5; TRBD1 matches at 8 bases. The trim removed 6 bases at V and 3 bases at J, leaving 1 base unmatched. The germline CDR1 and CDR2 sequences are SGHTA and FQGNSA. The CDR3 contains 13 residues.

This chain uses TRBV28 with TRBJ1-2; 9 nucleotides agree with TRBD1. Germline assignment: CDR1 MDHEN and CDR2 SYDVKM. V lost 6 bases and J lost 5; bases outside the gene matches: 10. The CDR3 totals 15 residues. CDR3 nucleotides: TGTGCCAGCAGGTACAGGACAGGGGTTTGGTATGGCTACACCTTC. As protein: CASRYRTGVWYGYTF.

This clonotype came up many times. The rearrangement uses TRBV7-8 and TRBJ2-3; TRBD2 aligns across 11 bases. The CDR3 is 20 residues long. Germline lookup yields CDR1 SGHVS and CDR2 FQNEAQ. The V segment lost 3 bases and the J segment 2 bases; nucleotides outside the gene matches: 16. Here the CDR3 DNA reads TGTGCCAGCAGCTTCGTCCTCTCGGGACTAGCGGAGGCTATCACAGATACGCAGTATTTT. Translating it yields CASSFVLSGLAEAITDTQYF.

This clonotype was detected ten times or more. CDR3 loop: CASSLATGYNEQFF. DNA of the CDR3: TGCGCCAGCAGCTTGGCGACTGGCTACAATGAGCAGTTCTTC. The chain has TRBV5-1 and TRBJ2-1; D unresolved. The CDR3 sequence is 14 residues long. The V end was cut by 0 bases, the J end by 3 bases, with 7 bases between. Germline V gives CDR1 SGHRS, CDR2 YFSETQ.

This clonotype was seen ten or more times. The chain is built from TRBV20-1 and TRBJ2-7; no firm D call. Per germline, CDR1 DFQATT and CDR2 SNEGSKA (reference sequence). This CDR3 has 15 residues. The ends were cut back, 0 bases at V and 2 bases at J, with 14 bases in the middle. CDR3 sequence (DNA): TGCAGTGCTAGAGATCCCTCCCAAAGAACCTACGAGCAGTACTTC. Its translation is CSARDPSQRTYEQYF.